This T cell receptor beta chain emerged from a study of blood T cells in healthy people across ages. The overall study: Template switching recovered approximately one barcoded beta molecule for every two T cells.

Germline V gene lookup returns CDR1 DFQATT and CDR2 SNEGSKA (reference sequence). The CDR3 is 10 residues long. The V end was cut by 1 base, the J end by 6 bases, with 3 bases between. Every donor provided roughly 10 milliliters of peripheral blood. Next came a second PCR, run for about 7 to 12 cycles, which used a sample-barcoded 5' primer along with a J-beta primer mix. TCRdb independently ran MiXCR on the 5' RACE reads; one entry per CDR3 protein. The repertoire holds about 1.1 million distinct CDR3 sequences, with under 40% as singletons. This clonotype showed up just a few times. V is TRBV20-1 and J is TRBJ1-2; no firm D call. The sample taken for sequencing was blood. This sequence originates from a man aged 18-30 years in good health. The CDR3 is CSARGDGYTF. As DNA, the CDR3 is TGCAGTGCTAGAGGGGATGGCTACACCTTC.